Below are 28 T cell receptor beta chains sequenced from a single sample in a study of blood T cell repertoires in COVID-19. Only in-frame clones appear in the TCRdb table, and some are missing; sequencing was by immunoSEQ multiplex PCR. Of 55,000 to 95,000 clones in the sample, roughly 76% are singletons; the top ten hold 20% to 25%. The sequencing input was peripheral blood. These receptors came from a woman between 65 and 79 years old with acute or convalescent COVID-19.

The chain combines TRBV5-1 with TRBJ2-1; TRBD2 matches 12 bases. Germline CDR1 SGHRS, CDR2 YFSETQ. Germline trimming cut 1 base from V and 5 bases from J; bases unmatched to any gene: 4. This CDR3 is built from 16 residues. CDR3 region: CASSLWTSGINNEQFF. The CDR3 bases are TGCGCCAGCAGCTTGTGGACTAGCGGGATTAACAATGAGCAGTTCTTC.

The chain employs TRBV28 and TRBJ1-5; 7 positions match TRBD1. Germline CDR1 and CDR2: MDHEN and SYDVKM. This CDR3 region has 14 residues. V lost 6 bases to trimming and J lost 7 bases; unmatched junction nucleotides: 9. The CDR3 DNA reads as TGTGCCAGCAGACCTGACAGGGAGAAACAGCCCCAGCATTTT. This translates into CASRPDREKQPQHF.

The DNA for the CDR3 is TGTGCCAGCTCAGACAGGTCGCGTAACACTGAAGCTTTCTTT. Amino acids: CASSDRSRNTEAFF. The chain recombines TRBV18 with TRBJ1-1, with D perhaps TRBD1 (6 bases). CDR1 and CDR2 (germline): KGHSH, LQKENI. The CDR3 runs to 14 residues. Trimming stripped 5 bases from V and 2 bases from J, with 12 bases between.

Here the CDR3 DNA reads TGTGCCAGCAGCTCCGGACCCCCCTCGGGAAGCAATCAGCCCCAGCATTTT. Translated: CASSSGPPSGSNQPQHF. This chain uses TRBV27 with TRBJ1-5, with D unclear. The CDR3 totals 17 residues. V lost 6 bases to trimming and J lost 1 base, with 19 bases between them. Germline CDR1 is MNHEY and CDR2 is SMNVEV (reference sequence).

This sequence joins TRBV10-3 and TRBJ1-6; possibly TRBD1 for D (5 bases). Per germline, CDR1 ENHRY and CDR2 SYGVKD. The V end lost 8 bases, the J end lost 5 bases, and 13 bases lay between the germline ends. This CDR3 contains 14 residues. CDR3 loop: CAISRDWDNSPLHF. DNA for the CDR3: TGTGCCATCTCCCGGGACTGGGATAATTCACCCCTCCACTTT.

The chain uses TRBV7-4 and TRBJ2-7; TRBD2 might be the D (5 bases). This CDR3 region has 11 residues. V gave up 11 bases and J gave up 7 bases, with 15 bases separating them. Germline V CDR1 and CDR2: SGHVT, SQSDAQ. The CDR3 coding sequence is TGTGCCCCTGGAGGTTTTGGGGAGCAGTACTTC. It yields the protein CAPGGFGEQYF.

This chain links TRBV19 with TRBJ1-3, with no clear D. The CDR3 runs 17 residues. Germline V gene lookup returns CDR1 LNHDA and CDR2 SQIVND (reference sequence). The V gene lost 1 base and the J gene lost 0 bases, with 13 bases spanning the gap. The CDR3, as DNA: TGTGCCAGTAGTATAGCCGAGGCAGCTCACTCTGGAAACACCATATATTTT. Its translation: CASSIAEAAHSGNTIYF.

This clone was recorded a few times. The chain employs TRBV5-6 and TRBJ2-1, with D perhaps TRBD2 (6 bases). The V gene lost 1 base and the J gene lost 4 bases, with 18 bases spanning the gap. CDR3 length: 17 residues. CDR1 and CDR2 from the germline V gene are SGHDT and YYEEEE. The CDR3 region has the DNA TGTGCCAGCAGCTTGTTTAGGAGGGCCGTAGATTACAATGAGCAGTTCTTC. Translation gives CASSLFRRAVDYNEQFF.

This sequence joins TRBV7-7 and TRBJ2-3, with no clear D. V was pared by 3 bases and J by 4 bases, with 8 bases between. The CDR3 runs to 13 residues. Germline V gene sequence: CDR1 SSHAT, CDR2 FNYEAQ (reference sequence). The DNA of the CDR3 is TGTGCCAGCAGCTTGTCCGAGGCAGATACGCAGTATTTT. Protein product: CASSLSEADTQYF.

The DNA for the CDR3 is TGTGCCAGCAGTTTGGCCGGGGGAAATACTGAAGCTTTCTTT. Its translation is CASSLAGGNTEAFF. V is TRBV28 and J is TRBJ1-1, with D maybe TRBD1 (5 bases). Germline CDR1 is MDHEN and CDR2 is SYDVKM. The CDR3 runs to 14 residues. V lost 3 bases to trimming and J lost 5 bases, with 13 bases between them.

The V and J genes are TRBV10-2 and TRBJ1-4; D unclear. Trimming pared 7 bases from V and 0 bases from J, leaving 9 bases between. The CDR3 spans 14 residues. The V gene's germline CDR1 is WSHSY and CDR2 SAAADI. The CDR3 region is CASTQIATNEKLFF. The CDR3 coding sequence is TGCGCCAGCACCCAGATCGCAACTAATGAAAAACTGTTTTTT.

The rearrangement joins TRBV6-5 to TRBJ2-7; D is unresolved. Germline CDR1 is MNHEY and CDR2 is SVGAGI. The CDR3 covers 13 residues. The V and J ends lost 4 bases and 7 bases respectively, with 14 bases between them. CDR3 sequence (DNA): TGTGCCAGCAGTTTATTGGTGGCCAGGGAGCAGTACTTC. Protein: CASSLLVAREQYF.

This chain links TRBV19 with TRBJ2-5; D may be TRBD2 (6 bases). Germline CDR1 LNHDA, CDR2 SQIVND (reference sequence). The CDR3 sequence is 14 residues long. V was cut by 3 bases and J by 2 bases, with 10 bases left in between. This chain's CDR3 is CASSIGDWQETQYF. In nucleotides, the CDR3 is TGTGCCAGTAGTATTGGGGACTGGCAAGAGACCCAGTACTTC.

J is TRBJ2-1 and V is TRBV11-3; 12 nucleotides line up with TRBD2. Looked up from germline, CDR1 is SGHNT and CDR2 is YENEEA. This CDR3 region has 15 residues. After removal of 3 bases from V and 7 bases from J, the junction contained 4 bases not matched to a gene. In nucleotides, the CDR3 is TGTGCCAGCAGCTTCGGTCTAGCGGGAGGGAATGAGCAGTTCTTC. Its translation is CASSFGLAGGNEQFF. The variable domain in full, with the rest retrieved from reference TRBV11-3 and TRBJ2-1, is EAGVVQSPRYKIIEKKQPVAFWCNPISGHNTLYWYLQNLGQGPELLIRYENEEAVDDSQLPKDRFSAERLKGVDSTLKIQPAELGDSAVYLCASSFGLAGGNEQFFGPGTRLTVL.

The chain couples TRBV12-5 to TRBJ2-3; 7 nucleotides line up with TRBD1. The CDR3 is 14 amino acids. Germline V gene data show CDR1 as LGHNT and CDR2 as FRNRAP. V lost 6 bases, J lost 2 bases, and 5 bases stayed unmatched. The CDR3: CASGPGQPTDTQYF. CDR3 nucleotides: TGTGCTAGTGGCCCGGGACAGCCCACAGATACGCAGTATTTT.

CDR3 nucleotide sequence: TGTGCCAGCAGTTTCGCGGATTATCAGCCCCAGCATTTT. Amino acids: CASSFADYQPQHF. The V gene is TRBV12-3 or TRBV12-4, the J gene TRBJ1-5; D is unclear. The CDR3 runs 13 residues. The V and J ends lost 3 bases and 5 bases respectively, with 8 bases between them.

The DNA of the CDR3 is TGTGCCAGCAGGATAGGGACAGGGGGTTATGGCTACACCTTC. Its translation: CASRIGTGGYGYTF. The gene calls are TRBV2 and TRBJ1-2; 11 nucleotides line up with TRBD1. This CDR3 region has 14 residues. V was pared by 6 bases and J by 5 bases, with 5 bases of the junction left unmatched. Germline CDR1 SNHLY, CDR2 FYNNEI.

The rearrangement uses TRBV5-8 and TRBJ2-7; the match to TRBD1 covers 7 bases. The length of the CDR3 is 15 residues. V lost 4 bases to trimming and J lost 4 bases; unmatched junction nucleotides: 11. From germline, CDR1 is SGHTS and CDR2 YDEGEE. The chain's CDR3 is CASSPYGTAFYEQYF. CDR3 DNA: TGTGCCAGCAGCCCATACGGGACAGCCTTTTACGAGCAGTACTTC.

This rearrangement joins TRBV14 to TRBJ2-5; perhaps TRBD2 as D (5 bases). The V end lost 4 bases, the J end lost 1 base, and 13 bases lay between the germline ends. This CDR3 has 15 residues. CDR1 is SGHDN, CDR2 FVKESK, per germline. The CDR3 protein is CASSLFRGFQETQYF. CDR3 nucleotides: TGTGCCAGCAGCCTCTTCCGGGGATTCCAAGAGACCCAGTACTTC.

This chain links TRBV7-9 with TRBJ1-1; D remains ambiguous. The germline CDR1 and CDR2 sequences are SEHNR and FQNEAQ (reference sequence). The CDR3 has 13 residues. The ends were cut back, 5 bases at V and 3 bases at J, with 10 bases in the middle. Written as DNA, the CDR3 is TGTGCCAGCAGCCAATGGCAGGACACTGAAGCTTTCTTT. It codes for CASSQWQDTEAFF.

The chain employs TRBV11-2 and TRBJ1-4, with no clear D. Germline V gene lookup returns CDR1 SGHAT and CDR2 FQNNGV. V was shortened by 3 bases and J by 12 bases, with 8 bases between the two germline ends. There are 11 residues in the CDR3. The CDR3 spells CASSLRRELFF. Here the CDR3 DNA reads TGTGCCAGCAGCTTGCGGAGGGAACTGTTTTTT.

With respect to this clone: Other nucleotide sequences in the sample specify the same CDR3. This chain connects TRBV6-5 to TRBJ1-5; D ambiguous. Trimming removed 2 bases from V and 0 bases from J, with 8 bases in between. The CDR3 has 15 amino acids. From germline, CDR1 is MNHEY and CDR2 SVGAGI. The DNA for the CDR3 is TGTGCCAGCAGTTACCGAGGTCTTAGCAATCAGCCCCAGCATTTT. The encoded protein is CASSYRGLSNQPQHF.

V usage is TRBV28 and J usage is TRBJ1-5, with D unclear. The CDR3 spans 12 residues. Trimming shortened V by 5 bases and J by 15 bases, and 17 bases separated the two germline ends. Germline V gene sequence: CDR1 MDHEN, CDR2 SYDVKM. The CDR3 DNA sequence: TGTGCCAGCAGTCCCTCGGAGGGATCGGTGCATTTT. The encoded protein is CASSPSEGSVHF.

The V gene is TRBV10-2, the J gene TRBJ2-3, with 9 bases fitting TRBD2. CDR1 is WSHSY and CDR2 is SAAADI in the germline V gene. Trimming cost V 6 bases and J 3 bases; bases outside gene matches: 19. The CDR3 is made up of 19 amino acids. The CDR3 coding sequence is TGCGCCAGCAGGGGGAGGAGCGGGAGGAGTTTAAGTATAACAGATACGCAGTATTTT. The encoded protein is CASRGRSGRSLSITDTQYF.

DNA for the CDR3: TGTGCCAGCAGTAACGAACTTTACAATGAGCAGTTCTTC. This gives the protein CASSNELYNEQFF. The J gene is TRBJ2-1, the V gene TRBV11-3; no reliable D call. The length of the CDR3 is 13 residues. The germline gives CDR1 SGHNT, CDR2 YENEEA. The V and J ends lost 6 bases and 4 bases respectively, with 10 bases between them.

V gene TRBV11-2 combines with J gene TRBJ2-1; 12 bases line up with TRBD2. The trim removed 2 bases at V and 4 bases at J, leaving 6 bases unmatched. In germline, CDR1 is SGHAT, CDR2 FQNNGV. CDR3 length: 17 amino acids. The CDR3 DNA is TGTGCCAGCAGCTTACCGAGGACTAGCGGGATATACAATGAGCAGTTCTTC. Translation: CASSLPRTSGIYNEQFF.

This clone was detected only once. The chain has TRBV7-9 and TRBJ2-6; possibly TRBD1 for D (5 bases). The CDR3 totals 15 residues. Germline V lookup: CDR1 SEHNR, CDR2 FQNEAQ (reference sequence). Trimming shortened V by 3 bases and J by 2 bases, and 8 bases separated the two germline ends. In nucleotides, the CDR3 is TGTGCCAGCAGCTTTACCAGGGCTGGGGCCAACGTCCTGACTTTC. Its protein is CASSFTRAGANVLTF.

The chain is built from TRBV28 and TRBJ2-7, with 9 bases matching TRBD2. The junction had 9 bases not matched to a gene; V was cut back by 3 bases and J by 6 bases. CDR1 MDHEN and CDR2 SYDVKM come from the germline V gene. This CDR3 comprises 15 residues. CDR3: CASSLRAGGSVEQYF. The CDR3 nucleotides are TGTGCCAGCAGTTTGAGGGCGGGAGGGTCGGTCGAGCAGTACTTC.